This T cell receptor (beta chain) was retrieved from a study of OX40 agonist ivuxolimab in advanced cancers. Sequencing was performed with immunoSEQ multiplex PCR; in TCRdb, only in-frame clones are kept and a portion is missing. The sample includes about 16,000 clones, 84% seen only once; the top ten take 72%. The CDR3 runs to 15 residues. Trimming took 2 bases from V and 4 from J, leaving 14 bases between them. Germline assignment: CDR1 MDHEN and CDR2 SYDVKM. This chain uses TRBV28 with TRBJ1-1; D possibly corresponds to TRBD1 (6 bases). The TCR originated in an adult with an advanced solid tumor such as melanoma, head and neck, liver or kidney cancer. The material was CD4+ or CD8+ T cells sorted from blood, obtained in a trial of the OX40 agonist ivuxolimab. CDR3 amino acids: CASSLQGRVSTEAFF. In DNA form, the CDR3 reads TGTGCCAGCAGTTTACAGGGGAGGGTGAGCACTGAAGCTTTCTTT.